The 22 T cell receptor beta chains presented below share a single source sample, sequenced in a study of OX40 agonist ivuxolimab in advanced cancers. Sequencing was performed with immunoSEQ multiplex PCR; in TCRdb, only in-frame clones are kept and a portion is missing. Of 50,000 to 65,000 clones listed, around 80% are singletons. The source was CD4+ or CD8+ T cells sorted from blood, collected in a trial of the OX40 agonist ivuxolimab. These receptors were collected from an adult with an advanced solid tumor such as melanoma, head and neck, liver or kidney cancer.

This clone was counted only a few times. This CDR3 is also generated by other DNA sequences in the sample. This sequence joins TRBV4-3 and TRBJ1-2, with 9 bases aligning to TRBD1. The CDR3 sequence is 15 residues long. V shed 3 bases and J 7 bases; nucleotides not matched to a gene: 9. Germline V gives CDR1 LGHNA, CDR2 YSLEER. The CDR3 spells CASSQGGTGKIGYTF. In DNA, the CDR3 is TGCGCCAGCAGCCAGGGTGGGACAGGGAAGATTGGCTACACCTTC.

The chain couples TRBV6-1 to TRBJ1-2; D gene unclear. V gave up 2 bases and J gave up 5 bases, with 18 bases separating them. Germline V gene data show CDR1 as MNHNS and CDR2 as SASEGT. The CDR3 consists of 16 residues. CDR3 region: CASSEFSARFGYGYTF. For the CDR3, the DNA is TGTGCCAGCAGTGAATTTTCCGCCAGATTCGGGTATGGCTACACCTTC.

V gene TRBV27 combines with J gene TRBJ2-1, with 7 bases that match TRBD1. Losses at the gene ends were 2 bases for V and 7 bases for J; bases not matched to a gene: 14. The CDR3 has 17 amino acids. Germline V gene data show CDR1 as MNHEY and CDR2 as SMNVEV (reference sequence). The CDR3 loop reads CASSLGPRGGSRNEQFF. CDR3 bases: TGTGCCAGCAGTTTAGGCCCCAGAGGGGGCTCTAGGAATGAGCAGTTCTTC.

The chain is built from TRBV15 and TRBJ2-1; D is unclear. Germline lookup yields CDR1 LNHNV and CDR2 YYDKDF (reference sequence). The CDR3 has 15 residues. Trimming took off 1 base at V and 0 bases at J, with 7 bases between the two ends. The CDR3 reads CATSRVGSSYNEQFF. The CDR3, as DNA: TGTGCCACCAGCAGAGTAGGAAGCTCCTACAATGAGCAGTTCTTC.

The chain combines TRBV11-2 with TRBJ1-2; D gene unclear. The germline V gene has CDR1 SGHAT and CDR2 FQNNGV. V was shortened by 0 bases and J by 8 bases, with 16 bases between the two germline ends. The CDR3 is made up of 15 amino acids. The CDR3 sequence is CASSLEVRDSEGYTF. The CDR3 nucleotides are TGTGCCAGCAGCTTAGAGGTTAGGGATTCTGAAGGCTACACCTTC.

The sample holds a few counts of this clone. The J gene is TRBJ2-5, the V gene TRBV6-5; weak D call: TRBD1 (6 bases). Germline V gene sequence: CDR1 MNHEY, CDR2 SVGAGI. V was clipped by 6 bases and J by 6 bases, with 11 bases between them. This CDR3 region has 12 residues. CDR3 coding DNA: TGTGCCAGCAGCTCCAGGGGAAAGACCCAGTACTTC. It translates to CASSSRGKTQYF.

The genes are TRBV4-3 and TRBJ2-3; 8 positions agree with TRBD1. Germline trimming cut 0 bases from V and 0 bases from J; bases unmatched to any gene: 2. CDR3 size: 16 residues. CDR1 is LGHNA and CDR2 is YSLEER in the germline V gene. In nucleotides, the CDR3 is TGCGCCAGCAGCCAAGACCGGGACAGGAGCACAGATACGCAGTATTTT. Its protein is CASSQDRDRSTDTQYF.

V usage is TRBV7-7 and J usage is TRBJ2-7, with 10 bases aligning to TRBD2. In germline, CDR1 is SSHAT, CDR2 FNYEAQ (reference sequence). This CDR3 has 13 residues. The ends lost 5 bases at V and 5 bases at J; junction bases unmatched: 3. The CDR3 region has the DNA TGTGCCAGCAGCCCGGGACTAGCGAACGAGCAGTACTTC. The encoded protein is CASSPGLANEQYF.

The chain uses TRBV6-5 and TRBJ1-6, with D tentatively TRBD1 (5 bases). Germline V gene sequence: CDR1 MNHEY, CDR2 SVGAGI. Trimming shortened V by 2 bases and J by 9 bases, and 14 bases separated the two germline ends. This CDR3 contains 15 residues. The CDR3 DNA follows: TGTGCCAGCAGTTACGGGGGGGTAGGGATTTCACCCCTCCACTTT. Encoded protein: CASSYGGVGISPLHF.

The chain carries TRBV5-1 and TRBJ1-1; 7 bases are a match to TRBD1. Germline V gene sequence: CDR1 SGHRS, CDR2 YFSETQ. CDR3 length equals 14 residues. The ends lost 2 bases at V and 3 bases at J; junction bases unmatched: 4. The CDR3 region is CASSFDRVDTEAFF. In DNA form, the CDR3 reads TGCGCCAGCAGCTTTGACAGGGTAGACACTGAAGCTTTCTTT.

This rearrangement joins TRBV7-2 to TRBJ2-3; TRBD2 agrees at 16 bases. The germline V gene encodes CDR1 SGHTA and CDR2 FQGNSA. CDR3 size: 17 residues. V shed 7 bases, J shed 8 bases, and the junction held 12 bases outside the gene matches. The CDR3 coding sequence is TGTGCCAGCACCATAAGGGGGACTAGCGGGAGGGCCGGTACGCAGTATTTT. Protein: CASTIRGTSGRAGTQYF.

The rearrangement uses TRBV6-5 and TRBJ1-2; TRBD1 matches 7 bases. V trimming: 3 bases; J trimming: 7 bases; junction bases outside the gene matches: 8. CDR1 is MNHEY, CDR2 SVGAGI, per germline. There are 14 residues in the CDR3. CDR3 in DNA: TGTGCCAGCAGTTATTTTAGGGGGCTAGGTGGCTACACCTTC. This encodes CASSYFRGLGGYTF.

The chain couples TRBV29-1 to TRBJ2-1; unclear D gene. The CDR3 has 10 amino acids. Deletions cut 4 bases from V and 5 bases from J, with 3 bases between. Per germline, CDR1 SQVTM and CDR2 ANQGSEA. DNA of the CDR3: TGCAGCGTTGGGGACAATGAGCAGTTCTTC. Encoded protein: CSVGDNEQFF.

The chain links TRBV19 to TRBJ1-1, with D possibly being TRBD1 (5 bases). The CDR3 is 13 amino acids. Germline values: CDR1 LNHDA, CDR2 SQIVND (reference sequence). V was shortened by 5 bases and J by 7 bases, with 14 bases between the two germline ends. CDR3 sequence reads: CASSSGRGGEAFF. CDR3 nucleotides: TGTGCCAGTAGTTCTGGGAGGGGAGGTGAAGCTTTCTTT.

The gene calls are TRBV5-1 and TRBJ1-4, with 7 bases fitting TRBD1. From germline, CDR1 is SGHRS and CDR2 YFSETQ. V trimming: 9 bases; J trimming: 3 bases; junction bases outside the gene matches: 5. This CDR3 has 13 amino acids. The CDR3 sequence: CATRGTPNEKLFF. As DNA, the CDR3 is TGCGCCACCAGGGGGACACCTAATGAAAAACTGTTTTTT.

The chain uses TRBV11-3 and TRBJ2-2; perhaps D is TRBD1 or TRBD2 (7 bases each). The V gene lost 0 bases and the J gene lost 0 bases, with 14 bases spanning the gap. The CDR3 is 18 amino acids. The germline CDR1 and CDR2 sequences are SGHNT and YENEEA. The CDR3 bases are TGTGCCAGCAGCTTAGATCAGGGGGGGACAGCGAACACCGGGGAGCTGTTTTTT. Its translation: CASSLDQGGTANTGELFF.

In this sample, this clone turned up a few times. This chain uses TRBV7-2 with TRBJ1-5; the D gene is possibly TRBD1 (5 bases). The CDR3 covers 16 residues. Germline CDR1 and CDR2: SGHTA and FQGNSA. V was trimmed by 1 base and J by 0 bases, leaving 10 bases between them. The CDR3 loop reads CASSLGQNYSNQPQHF. In DNA, the CDR3 is TGTGCCAGCAGCTTAGGACAGAACTATAGCAATCAGCCCCAGCATTTT.

The rearrangement uses TRBV19 and TRBJ1-2; perhaps TRBD1 as D (6 bases). CDR1 is LNHDA and CDR2 is SQIVND in the germline V gene (reference sequence). With 2 bases removed from V and 6 bases from J, the gap between germline ends came to 13 bases. The CDR3 is 14 amino acids. The chain's CDR3 is CASSITQGLDGYTF. The CDR3 DNA reads TGTGCCAGTAGTATAACACAGGGTCTTGATGGCTACACCTTC.

The chain employs TRBV15 and TRBJ2-6; D might be TRBD1 (5 bases). The CDR3 totals 15 residues. Trimming removed 3 bases from V and 0 bases from J, with 6 bases in between. Germline V gene lookup returns CDR1 LNHNV and CDR2 YYDKDF (reference sequence). The CDR3 is CATSRDNSGANVLTF. The CDR3 coding sequence is TGTGCCACCAGCAGGGACAACTCTGGGGCCAACGTCCTGACTTTC.

This clone was detected only a few times. This rearrangement joins TRBV19 to TRBJ1-4; D is possibly TRBD1 (5 bases). This CDR3 is 15 amino acids long. CDR1 LNHDA and CDR2 SQIVND come from the germline V gene (reference sequence). The V and J ends lost 3 bases and 6 bases respectively, with 14 bases between them. CDR3 sequence reads: CASSIGGARDEKLFF. In DNA form, the CDR3 reads TGTGCCAGTAGTATTGGTGGGGCGCGGGATGAAAAACTGTTTTTT.

The chain uses TRBV2 and TRBJ2-5, with D possibly TRBD2 on 6 matching bases. The DNA end is a closer match to TRBJ2-7, so the J assignment may be wrong. Germline CDR1 and CDR2: SNHLY and FYNNEI. The CDR3 has 13 residues. CDR3 protein: CASSERRVNEQYF. CDR3 in DNA: TGTGCCAGCAGTGAGCGGAGGGTGAACGAGCAGTACTTC.

The chain joins TRBV4-1 to TRBJ2-2; TRBD2 is a possible D gene (6 bases). CDR1 MGHRA and CDR2 YSYEKL come from the germline V gene. Deletions cut 3 bases from V and 8 bases from J, with 13 bases between. The CDR3 consists of 14 residues. The CDR3 spells CASSHPSVAGELFF. The CDR3 DNA follows: TGCGCCAGCAGCCACCCTAGCGTAGCAGGGGAGCTGTTTTTT.